The clone carrying this TCR beta chain has at least ten counts. Its antigen is currently unknown. The sample originates from a study of read filtering for tumor transcriptome and immune sequencing. Study-wide points: RNA-seq captured clonotypes less deeply and reliably than IR-seq.

The library was built from about 400 ng RNA with molecular barcoded adaptors for alpha/delta and beta/gamma chains. Via MiXCR, TCRdb re-called the reads, giving one row per CDR3 protein. The table shows 100,000 to 150,000 distinct CDR3 sequences, with 10% to 15% occurring only once. The CDR3 is 16 amino acids. The V gene's germline CDR1 is SGHTA and CDR2 FQGNSA. The V segment lost 5 bases and the J segment 1 base; nucleotides outside the gene matches: 6. The V gene is TRBV7-2, the J gene TRBJ2-3; 10 nucleotides line up with TRBD2. Sequencing was done on a sample of a population of CD138-negative cells sorted from bone marrow. The sequence was obtained from a donor aged 40 or older with multiple myeloma. The CDR3 protein is CASSQRAGGRTDTQYF. The CDR3 nucleotides are TGTGCCAGCAGCCAAAGAGCGGGAGGGCGCACAGATACGCAGTATTTT.